This TCR beta chain was found in a study of blood T cell repertoires in COVID-19. Study in general: Material from acute and convalescent COVID-19 was sourced from the United States, Italy and Spain. Sources were T cells, B-cell-depleted T cells, or PBMCs; the material itself was cDNA or gDNA.

In the original analysis: Amplification from reference gene primers served as the basis for estimated nucleated cell counts. Here immunoSEQ multiplex PCR was the method, and the copy in TCRdb shows in-frame clones only, minus some. The V and J calls and clone size were taken over from that table, and D and trimming were inferred from the DNA. This sample has tens of thousands of clones, with approximately 96% found just once. This CDR3 comprises 15 residues. Germline CDR1 and CDR2: SGHVS and FNYEAQ. V gave up 4 bases and J gave up 3 bases; unmatched junction bases: 7. The receptor's source is a human donor with active COVID-19. The donor label of this sample is uncertain. The specimen was peripheral blood. This sequence joins TRBV7-6 and TRBJ2-3; TRBD2 aligns across 7 bases. The CDR3 DNA sequence: TGTGCCAGCAGCTCCAGGGCCGGGGGGACAGATACGCAGTATTTT. Translated: CASSSRAGGTDTQYF. The full variable domain, its missing parts supplied by reference TRBV7-6 and TRBJ2-3, is GAGVSQSPRYKVTKRGQDVALRCDPISGHVSLYWYRQALGQGPEFLTYFNYEAQQDKSGLPNDRFSAERPEGSISTLTIQRTEQRDSAMYRCASSSRAGGTDTQYFGPGTRLTVL.